The clone carrying this TCR beta chain was seen a few times. The data originate from a study of T-cell memory formation after mild COVID-19. TCRdb reprocessed the 5' RACE reads via MiXCR and lists one record per CDR3 protein. The sample has some 290,000 distinct CDR3 sequences; around 15% are singletons. Germline CDR1 and CDR2: SGDLS and YYNGEE. This CDR3 region has 13 residues. V was shortened by 0 bases and J by 3 bases, with 4 bases between the two germline ends. This chain connects TRBV9 to TRBJ2-1; no reliable D call. The receptor comes from a man aged 18 to 35 who had mild COVID-19 (a few samples of this study predate the infection). Cell type and time point are not known. The sample comprised PBMCs or a T cell subset sorted from them (not recorded which). The CDR3 here is CASSVVDYNEQFF. CDR3 bases: TGTGCCAGCAGCGTAGTCGACTACAATGAGCAGTTCTTC.